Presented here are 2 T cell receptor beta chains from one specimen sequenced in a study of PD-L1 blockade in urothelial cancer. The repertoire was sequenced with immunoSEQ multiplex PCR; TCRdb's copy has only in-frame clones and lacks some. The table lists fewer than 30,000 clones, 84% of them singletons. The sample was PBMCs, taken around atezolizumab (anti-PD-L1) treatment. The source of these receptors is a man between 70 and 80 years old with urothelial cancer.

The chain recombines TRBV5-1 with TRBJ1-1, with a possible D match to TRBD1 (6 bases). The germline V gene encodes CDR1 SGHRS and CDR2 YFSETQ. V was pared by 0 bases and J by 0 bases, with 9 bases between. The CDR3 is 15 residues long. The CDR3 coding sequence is TGCGCCAGCAGCTTGGTCCCAGGGGTGAACACTGAAGCTTTCTTT. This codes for CASSLVPGVNTEAFF.

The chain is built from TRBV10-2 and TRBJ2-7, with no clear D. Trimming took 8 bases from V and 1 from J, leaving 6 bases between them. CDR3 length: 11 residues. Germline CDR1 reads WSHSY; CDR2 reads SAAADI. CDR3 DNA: TGCGCCAGCGGGCGTTCCTACGAGCAGTACTTC. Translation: CASGRSYEQYF.